A selection of T cell receptor beta chains follows, all from one sample in a study of cytomegalovirus exposure and HLA in healthy donors. Produced via immunoSEQ multiplex PCR; TCRdb's table is partial and in-frame only. The data hold approximately 120,000 clones, with about 80% observed a single time. Sequenced input: PBMCs. The receptor source for this set is a man in his fifties in good health and CMV-seronegative. The CDR3 runs from the conserved cysteine through the conserved F or W. Fields, in order: V gene, CDR3 protein.

>TRBV10-3
CAIRGTGNASYEQYF
>TRBV9
CASSGLAGGPRNEQYF
>TRBV6-1
CASSQGANEQFF
>TRBV5-4
CASSFRRSSGANVLTF
>TRBV5-1
CASSLGAQVENTIYF
>TRBV9
CASSVAVASGNEQFF
>TRBV7-2
CASSLLAGTSYEQYF
>TRBV9
CASSALTGELFF
>TRBV5-1
CASSLGTGRGETQYF
>TRBV19
CASSIMTGGNQPQHF
>TRBV12-5
CASGLVVPSATNEQYF
>TRBV28
CASSILIRRENSAGANVLTF
>TRBV7-9
CASSLRNEQFF
>TRBV6-5
CASSYTSGGTEAFF
>TRBV27
CASSLSRSNYGYTF
>TRBV18
CASSQSGGTNEKLFF
>TRBV19
CASSTTGGGEQFF
>TRBV6-4
CASSDSRRGYEQYF
>TRBV30
CAWSLAERDEQYF
>TRBV28
CASSSKTRSYNEQFF
>TRBV27
CASRTTGVNEQYF
>TRBV5-1
CASSLRGGEGPNEKLFF
>TRBV7-9
CASSLASGPEQYF
>TRBV28
CASSYGGGETQYF
>TRBV27
CASSSYPGSQPQHF
>TRBV13
CASSRFRASGNTIYF
>TRBV28
CASTPGGTSGYYEQYF
>TRBV11-2
CASSAGLAGSDTQYF
>TRBV11-3
CASSLRQGYEQYF
>TRBV9
CASSLNRGQETQYF
>TRBV11-3
CASSLLRVQLYEQYF
>TRBV4-1
CASSQDRSSGLPYEQYF
>TRBV7-2
CASSRGPGPTEQFF
>TRBV4-3
CASSQVVGRSVQPQHF
>TRBV19
CASSIPAGHQAGTDTQYF
>TRBV6-5
CASRWDGTGTTEAFF
>TRBV5-4
CASSLSLAGTGELFF
>TRBV19
CASSIGLLAGGPDNEQFF
>TRBV7-2
CASSLQGLAEQFF
>TRBV28
CASSLIGTSSSGANVLTF
>TRBV19
CASSTVGLAGVSTGELFF
>TRBV7-7
CASSSGGLATDTQYF
>TRBV19
CASSRGTGMNTEAFF
>TRBV18
CASSPRTVSTGYTF
>TRBV5-5
CASSRNDGGIYGYTF
>TRBV30
CAWSVEGLAEQYF
>TRBV28
CASSFTTSRTVTNEKLFF
>TRBV7-9
CASSSIHPGLAGVEQYF
>TRBV7-8
CASSLGTGARSYEQYF
>TRBV14
CASSPHRDSYNEQFF
>TRBV6-5
CASSTDSQETQYF
>TRBV19
CASSILAFSTDTQYF
>TRBV15
CATSISGFGGELFF
>TRBV2
CASSDGGMNTEAFF
>TRBV6-5
CASSYRGQETQYF
>TRBV6-5
CASSYSGLAGTQYF
>TRBV6-5
CASGPAGPLTYEQYF